The 2 T cell receptor beta chains given below trace back to one sample, sequenced in a study of blood T cell repertoires in COVID-19. This table comes from immunoSEQ multiplex PCR, and its TCRdb copy is limited to in-frame clones, with some not included. The top ten hold around 8.3% of the sample, which has 150,000 to 200,000 clones, 65% to 90% seen once. The sample was peripheral blood. The receptors come from a man aged 60-69 years with acute or convalescent COVID-19.

The genes are TRBV28 and TRBJ2-4, with D perhaps TRBD1 (6 bases). The CDR3 loop spans 15 amino acids. Germline V gene sequence: CDR1 MDHEN, CDR2 SYDVKM. V was cut by 3 bases and J by 0 bases, with 9 bases left in between. CDR3: CASSFGRGAKNIQYF. The DNA of the CDR3 is TGTGCCAGCAGTTTTGGCAGGGGAGCCAAAAACATTCAGTACTTC.

The V call is TRBV7-2, the J call TRBJ2-1, with D possibly being TRBD2 (5 bases). This CDR3 has 15 residues. Germline CDR1 reads SGHTA; CDR2 reads FQGNSA. V lost 3 bases and J 0 bases, leaving 9 bases between the germline ends. The CDR3 coding sequence is TGTGCCAGCAGCTTGAGCGGAGGCTCCTACAATGAGCAGTTCTTC. Protein: CASSLSGGSYNEQFF.